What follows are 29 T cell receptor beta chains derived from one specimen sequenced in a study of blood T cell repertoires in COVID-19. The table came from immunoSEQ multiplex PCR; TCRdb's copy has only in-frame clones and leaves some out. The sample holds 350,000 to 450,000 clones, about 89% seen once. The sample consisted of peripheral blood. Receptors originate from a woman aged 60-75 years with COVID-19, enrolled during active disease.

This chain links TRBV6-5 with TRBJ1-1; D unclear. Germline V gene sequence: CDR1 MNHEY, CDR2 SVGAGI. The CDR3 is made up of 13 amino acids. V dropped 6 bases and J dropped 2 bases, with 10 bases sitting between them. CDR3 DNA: TGTGCCAGCAGCCCCGTTACAAACACTGAAGCTTTCTTT. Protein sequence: CASSPVTNTEAFF.

Here the CDR3 DNA reads TGTGCCACCACTAGCGGGCGGGGGCAAGAGACCCAGTACTTC. This encodes CATTSGRGQETQYF. The chain joins TRBV2 to TRBJ2-5; 9 bases line up with TRBD2. This CDR3 region has 14 residues. Trimming took 10 bases from V and 2 from J; bases not matched to a gene: 8. The germline CDR1 and CDR2 sequences are SNHLY and FYNNEI.

CDR3 coding DNA: TGTGCCAGCACCTTAGAGAGCGCTCACCGGGGGATGTACTTC. This codes for CASTLESAHRGMYF. V and J are TRBV3-1 (or the pseudogene TRBV3-2) and TRBJ2-7; maybe TRBD2 (6 bases). CDR1 LGHDT and CDR2 YNNKEL come from the germline V gene (reference sequence). Between the trimmed V and J ends, which lost 7 bases and 12 bases, there was a span of 25 bases. The CDR3 spans 14 residues.

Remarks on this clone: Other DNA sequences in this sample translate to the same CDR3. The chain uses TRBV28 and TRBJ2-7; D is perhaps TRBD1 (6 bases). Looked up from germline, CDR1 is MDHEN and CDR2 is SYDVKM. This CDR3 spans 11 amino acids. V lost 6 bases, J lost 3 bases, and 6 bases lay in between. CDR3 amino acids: CASRTGYEQYF. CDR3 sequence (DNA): TGTGCCAGCAGGACAGGCTACGAGCAGTACTTC.

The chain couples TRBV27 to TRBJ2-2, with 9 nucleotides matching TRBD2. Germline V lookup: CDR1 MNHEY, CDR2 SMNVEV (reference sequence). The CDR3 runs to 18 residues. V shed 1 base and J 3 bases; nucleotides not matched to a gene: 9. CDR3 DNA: TGTGCCAGCAGTTTATTAACGGGACTAGCTCGTTACACCGGGGAGCTGTTTTTT. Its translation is CASSLLTGLARYTGELFF.

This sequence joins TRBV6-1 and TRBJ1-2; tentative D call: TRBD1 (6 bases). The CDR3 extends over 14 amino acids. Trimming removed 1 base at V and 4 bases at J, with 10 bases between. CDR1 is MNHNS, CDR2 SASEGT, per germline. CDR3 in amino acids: CASSEGTGLYGYTF. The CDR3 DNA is TGTGCCAGCAGTGAAGGTACAGGGCTCTATGGCTACACCTTC.

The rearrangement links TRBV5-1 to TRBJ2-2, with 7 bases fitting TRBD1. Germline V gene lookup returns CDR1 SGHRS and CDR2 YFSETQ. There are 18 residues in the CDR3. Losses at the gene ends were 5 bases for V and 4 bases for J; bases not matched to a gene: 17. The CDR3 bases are TGCGCCAGCAGATCCAGCAAAGACAGGGTGGGGAGCACCGGGGAGCTGTTTTTT. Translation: CASRSSKDRVGSTGELFF.

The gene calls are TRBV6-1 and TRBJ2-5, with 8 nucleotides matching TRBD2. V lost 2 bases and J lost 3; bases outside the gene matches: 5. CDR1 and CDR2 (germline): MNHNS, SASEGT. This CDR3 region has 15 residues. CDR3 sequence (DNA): TGTGCCAGCAGTGAAATGGCGGGAGGCAAAGAGACCCAGTACTTC. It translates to CASSEMAGGKETQYF.

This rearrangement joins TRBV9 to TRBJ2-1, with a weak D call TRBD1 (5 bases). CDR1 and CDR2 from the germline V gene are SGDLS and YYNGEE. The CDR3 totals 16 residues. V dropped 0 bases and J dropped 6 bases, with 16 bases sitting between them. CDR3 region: CASSVGRQGRSNEQFF. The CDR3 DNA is TGTGCCAGCAGCGTAGGCAGGCAGGGAAGGAGCAATGAGCAGTTCTTC.

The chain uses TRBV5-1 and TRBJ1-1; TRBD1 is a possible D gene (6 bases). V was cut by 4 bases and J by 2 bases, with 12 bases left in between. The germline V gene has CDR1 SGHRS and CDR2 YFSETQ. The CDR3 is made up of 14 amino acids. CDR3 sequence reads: CASSQLGTNTEAFF. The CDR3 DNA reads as TGCGCCAGCAGCCAACTCGGGACAAACACTGAAGCTTTCTTT.

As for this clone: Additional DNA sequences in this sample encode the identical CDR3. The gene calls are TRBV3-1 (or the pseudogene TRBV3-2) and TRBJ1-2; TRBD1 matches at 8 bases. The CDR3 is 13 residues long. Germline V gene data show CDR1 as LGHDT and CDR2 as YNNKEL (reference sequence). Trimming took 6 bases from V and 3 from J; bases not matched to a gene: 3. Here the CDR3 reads CASRRQGYYGYTF. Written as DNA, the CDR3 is TGTGCCAGCAGAAGACAGGGGTACTATGGCTACACCTTC.

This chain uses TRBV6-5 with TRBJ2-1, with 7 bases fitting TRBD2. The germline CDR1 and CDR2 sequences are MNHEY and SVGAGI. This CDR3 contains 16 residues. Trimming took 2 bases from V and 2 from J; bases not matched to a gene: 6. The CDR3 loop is CASSYRLAETYNEQFF. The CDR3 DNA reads TGTGCCAGCAGTTACCGGCTAGCGGAAACCTACAATGAGCAGTTCTTC.

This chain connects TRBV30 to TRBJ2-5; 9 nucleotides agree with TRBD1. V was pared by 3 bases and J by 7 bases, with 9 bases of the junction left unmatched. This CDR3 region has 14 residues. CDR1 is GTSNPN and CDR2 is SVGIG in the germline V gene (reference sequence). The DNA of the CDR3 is TGTGCCTGGAGCCCCCGGACAGGGGCATGGACCCAGTACTTC. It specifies CAWSPRTGAWTQYF.

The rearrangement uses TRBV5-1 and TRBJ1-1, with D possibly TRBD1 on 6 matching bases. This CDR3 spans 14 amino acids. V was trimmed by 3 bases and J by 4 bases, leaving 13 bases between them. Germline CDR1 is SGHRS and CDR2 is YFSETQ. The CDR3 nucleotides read TGCGCCAGCAGCTCAGGGGCGTTCAGCACTGAAGCTTTCTTT. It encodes CASSSGAFSTEAFF.

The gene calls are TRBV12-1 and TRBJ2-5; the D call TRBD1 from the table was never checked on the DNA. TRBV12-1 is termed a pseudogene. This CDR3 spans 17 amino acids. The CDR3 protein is CASSFFGTGGFCETQYF. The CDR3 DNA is TGTGCCAGCAGCTTCTTCGGGACAGGGGGCTTTTGCGAGACCCAGTACTTC.

The CDR3 loop reads CASSLTLAGGYNEQFF. The CDR3, as DNA: TGTGCCAGCAGTCTGACACTAGCGGGAGGTTACAATGAGCAGTTCTTC. The chain combines TRBV27 with TRBJ2-1, with 12 bases lining up with TRBD2. CDR1 and CDR2 from the germline V gene are MNHEY and SMNVEV (reference sequence). After removal of 5 bases from V and 4 bases from J, the junction contained 6 bases not matched to a gene. This CDR3 contains 16 residues.

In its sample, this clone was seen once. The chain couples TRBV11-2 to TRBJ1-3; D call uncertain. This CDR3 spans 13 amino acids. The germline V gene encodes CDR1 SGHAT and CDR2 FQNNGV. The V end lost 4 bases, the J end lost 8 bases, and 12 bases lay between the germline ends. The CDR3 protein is CASSSNGPDTIYF. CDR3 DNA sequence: TGTGCCAGCAGCTCCAATGGGCCGGACACCATATATTTT.

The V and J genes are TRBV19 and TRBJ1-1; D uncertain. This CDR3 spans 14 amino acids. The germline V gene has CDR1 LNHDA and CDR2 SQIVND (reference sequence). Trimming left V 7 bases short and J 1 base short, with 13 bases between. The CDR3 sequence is CASKRRETNTEAFF. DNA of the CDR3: TGTGCCAGTAAAAGAAGGGAGACGAACACTGAAGCTTTCTTT.

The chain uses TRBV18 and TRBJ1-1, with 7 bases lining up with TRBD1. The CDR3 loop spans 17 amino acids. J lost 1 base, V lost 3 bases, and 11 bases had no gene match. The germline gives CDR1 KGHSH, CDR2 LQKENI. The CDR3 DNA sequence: TGTGCCAGCTCACCCCTCTTGGAGGGGGCGAGGAACACTGAAGCTTTCTTT. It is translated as CASSPLLEGARNTEAFF.

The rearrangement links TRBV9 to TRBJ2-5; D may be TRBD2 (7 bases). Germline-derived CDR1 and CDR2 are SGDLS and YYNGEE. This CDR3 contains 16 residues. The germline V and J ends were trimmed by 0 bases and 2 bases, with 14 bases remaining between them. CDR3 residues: CASSVVPGGLQETQYF. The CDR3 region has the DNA TGTGCCAGCAGCGTAGTTCCCGGGGGGCTTCAAGAGACCCAGTACTTC.

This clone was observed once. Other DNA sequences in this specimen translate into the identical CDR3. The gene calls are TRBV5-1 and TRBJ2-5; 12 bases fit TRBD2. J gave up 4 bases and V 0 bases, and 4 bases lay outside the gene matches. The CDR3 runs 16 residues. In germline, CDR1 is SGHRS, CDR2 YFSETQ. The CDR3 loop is CASSLGLAGGPETQYF. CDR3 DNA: TGCGCCAGCAGCTTGGGCCTAGCGGGGGGGCCAGAGACCCAGTACTTC.

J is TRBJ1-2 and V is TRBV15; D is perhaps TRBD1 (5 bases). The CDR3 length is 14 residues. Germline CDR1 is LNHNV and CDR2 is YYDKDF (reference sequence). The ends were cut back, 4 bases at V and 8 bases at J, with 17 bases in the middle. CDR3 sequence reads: CATSKGGRDAGYTF. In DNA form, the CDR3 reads TGTGCCACCAGCAAAGGTGGCAGGGATGCCGGCTACACCTTC.

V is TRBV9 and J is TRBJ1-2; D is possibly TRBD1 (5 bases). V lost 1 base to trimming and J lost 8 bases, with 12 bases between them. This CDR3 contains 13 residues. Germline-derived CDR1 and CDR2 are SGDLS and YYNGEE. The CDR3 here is CASSVPPGNGYTF. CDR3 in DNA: TGTGCCAGCAGCGTACCCCCAGGGAACGGCTACACCTTC. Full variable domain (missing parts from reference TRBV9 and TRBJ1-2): DSGVTQTPKHLITATGQRVTLRCSPRSGDLSVYWYQQSLDQGLQFLIQYYNGEERAKGNILERFSAQQFPDLHSELNLSSLELGDSALYFCASSVPPGNGYTFGSGTRLTVV.

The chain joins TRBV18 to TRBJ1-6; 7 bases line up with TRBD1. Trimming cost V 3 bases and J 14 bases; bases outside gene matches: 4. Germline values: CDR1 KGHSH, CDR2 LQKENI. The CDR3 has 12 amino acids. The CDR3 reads CASSPQGESLHF. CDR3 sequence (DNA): TGTGCCAGCTCACCTCAGGGGGAATCCCTCCACTTT.

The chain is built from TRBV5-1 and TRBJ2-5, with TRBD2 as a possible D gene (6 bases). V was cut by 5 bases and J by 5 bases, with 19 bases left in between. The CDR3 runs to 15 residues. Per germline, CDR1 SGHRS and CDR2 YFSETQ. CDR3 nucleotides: TGCGCCAGCAGGGCGGGGTTCGGGTCCGAGGAGACCCAGTACTTC. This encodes CASRAGFGSEETQYF. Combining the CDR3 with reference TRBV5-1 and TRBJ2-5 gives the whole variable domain KAGVTQTPRYLIKTRGQQVTLSCSPISGHRSVSWYQQTPGQGLQFLFEYFSETQRNKGNFPGRFSGRQFSNSRSEMNVSTLELGDSALYLCASRAGFGSEETQYFGPGTRLLVL.

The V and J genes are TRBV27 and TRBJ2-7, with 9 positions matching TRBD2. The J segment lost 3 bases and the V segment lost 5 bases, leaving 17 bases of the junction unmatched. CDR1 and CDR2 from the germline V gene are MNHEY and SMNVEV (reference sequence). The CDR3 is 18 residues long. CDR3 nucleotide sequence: TGTGCCAGCAGTCCAAATCCGTTGAGACTAGCGGAAGACTACGAGCAGTACTTC. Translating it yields CASSPNPLRLAEDYEQYF.

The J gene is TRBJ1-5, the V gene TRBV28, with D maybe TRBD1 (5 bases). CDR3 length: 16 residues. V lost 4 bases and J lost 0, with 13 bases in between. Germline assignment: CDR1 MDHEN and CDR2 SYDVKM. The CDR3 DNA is TGTGCCAGCAGTTCCCCTAGTAGGGGTAGCAATCAGCCCCAGCATTTT. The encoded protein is CASSSPSRGSNQPQHF.

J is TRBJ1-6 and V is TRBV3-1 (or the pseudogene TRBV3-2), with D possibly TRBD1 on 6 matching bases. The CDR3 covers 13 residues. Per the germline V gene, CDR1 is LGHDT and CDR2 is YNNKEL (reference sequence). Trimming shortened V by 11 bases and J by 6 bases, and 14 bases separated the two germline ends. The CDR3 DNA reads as TGTGCCGTACAGGGCAGGATTAATTCACCCCTCCACTTT. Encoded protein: CAVQGRINSPLHF.

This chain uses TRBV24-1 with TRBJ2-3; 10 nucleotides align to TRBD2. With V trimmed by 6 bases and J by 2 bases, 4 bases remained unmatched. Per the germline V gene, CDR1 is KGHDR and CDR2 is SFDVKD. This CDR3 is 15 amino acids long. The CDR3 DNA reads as TGTGCCACCAGTAGCGGGGGGGTGGTCACAGATACGCAGTATTTT. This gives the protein CATSSGGVVTDTQYF.